The 30 T cell receptor beta chains below were found in one sample sequenced in a study of T-cell reconstitution after alpha-beta-depleted transplantation in children. TCRbeta library construction was performed incorporating unique molecular identifiers. TCRdb recomputed calls from the PCR reads with MiXCR, one row per CDR3 protein. The sample gives over 150,000 distinct CDR3 sequences, approximately 6.8% of which show up once; 4.5% is in the top ten. The sequencing here drew on PBMCs, taken before TCRalphabeta/CD19-depleted stem cell transplant. Source of these receptors: a girl under three years old with combined immunodeficiency, due to receive a stem cell transplant.

This chain uses TRBV7-6 with TRBJ1-1; TRBD1 agrees at 7 bases. Trimming removed 2 bases from V and 8 bases from J; junction bases left unmatched: 11. Germline V gives CDR1 SGHVS, CDR2 FNYEAQ. There are 15 residues in the CDR3. The DNA of the CDR3 is TGTGCCAGCAGCTTATTCCGGGGACAGCCCTTAGAAGCTTTCTTT. Protein product: CASSLFRGQPLEAFF.

The sample holds many counts of this clonotype. The V gene is TRBV20-1, the J gene TRBJ2-7; weak D call: TRBD1 (5 bases). Germline CDR1 and CDR2: DFQATT and SNEGSKA (reference sequence). The CDR3 covers 11 residues. V dropped 5 bases and J dropped 4 bases, with 9 bases sitting between them. The CDR3 DNA follows: TGCAGTGCTCCAGGGATTTACGAGCAGTACTTC. It yields the protein CSAPGIYEQYF.

Many counts were recorded for this clonotype. This chain joins TRBV18 and TRBJ1-6; tentatively, D is TRBD1 (5 bases). The CDR3 is 13 residues long. V was pared by 3 bases and J by 7 bases, with 7 bases between. From germline, CDR1 is KGHSH and CDR2 LQKENI. DNA for the CDR3: TGTGCCAGCTCACCCGACAGAAATTCACCCCTCCACTTT. Encoded protein: CASSPDRNSPLHF.

This clonotype has a count of ten or more. V and J are TRBV28 and TRBJ2-1; 7 bases map to TRBD2. Germline CDR1 is MDHEN and CDR2 is SYDVKM. V lost 1 base and J lost 2; bases outside the gene matches: 8. This CDR3 has 17 residues. CDR3 in amino acids: CASSLLTSRSPYNEQFF. In DNA, the CDR3 is TGTGCCAGCAGTTTATTGACTAGCCGGAGTCCCTACAATGAGCAGTTCTTC.

The sample holds many counts of this clonotype. J is TRBJ2-2 and V is TRBV20-1; D unclear. Germline CDR1 is DFQATT and CDR2 is SNEGSKA (reference sequence). This CDR3 is built from 16 residues. Deletions cut 6 bases from V and 2 bases from J, with 19 bases between. CDR3 sequence: CSARSSISPNTGELFF. As DNA, the CDR3 is TGCAGTGCAAGAAGCAGCATTTCTCCCAACACCGGGGAGCTGTTTTTT.

The sample holds many counts of this clonotype. This chain uses TRBV4-1 with TRBJ2-7, with unresolved D. The CDR3 is 14 amino acids. Germline assignment: CDR1 MGHRA and CDR2 YSYEKL. Deletions cut 3 bases from V and 3 bases from J, with 12 bases between. CDR3 protein: CASSQQGIGYEQYF. The CDR3 DNA reads as TGCGCCAGCAGCCAGCAAGGAATCGGCTACGAGCAGTACTTC.

This clonotype was counted ten times or more. This rearrangement joins TRBV12-3 or TRBV12-4 to TRBJ2-3; weak D call: TRBD2 (5 bases). This CDR3 has 13 residues. With 6 bases removed from V and 0 bases from J, the gap between germline ends came to 7 bases. This CDR3 reads CASSRTSTDTQYF. CDR3 DNA: TGTGCCAGCAGCCGGACTAGCACAGATACGCAGTATTTT.

About this clonotype: This may arise from a read error, as a much more abundant clone is one base away. V usage is TRBV9 and J usage is TRBJ2-5, with no clear D. Germline CDR1 is SGDLS and CDR2 is YYNGEE. The CDR3 is 13 amino acids. CDR3 DNA: TGTGCCAGCAGCGTAGGCGACCAAGAGACCCGGTACTTC. The encoded protein is CASSVGDQETRYF.

This clonotype was seen at least ten times. The rearrangement uses TRBV29-1 and TRBJ2-3, with a weak D call TRBD1 (5 bases). CDR1 and CDR2 (germline): SQVTM, ANQGSEA. V was pared by 0 bases and J by 4 bases, with 14 bases between. The CDR3 is 15 residues long. The CDR3 DNA reads TGCAGCGTTGAAGATCTAGGGGCCTATTCAGATACGCAGTATTTT. Translating it yields CSVEDLGAYSDTQYF.

This clonotype was counted at least ten times. The chain recombines TRBV18 with TRBJ2-3; TRBD2 matches at 8 bases. The J segment lost 5 bases and the V segment lost 3 bases, leaving 16 bases of the junction unmatched. Germline lookup yields CDR1 KGHSH and CDR2 LQKENI. The CDR3 length is 18 residues. CDR3 loop: CASSPDLEAGVELDTQYF. CDR3 DNA sequence: TGTGCCAGCTCACCCGACCTAGAAGCGGGAGTGGAATTAGATACGCAGTATTTT.

Concerning this clonotype itself: At one of its ends the junction is not consistent with the germline gene, which may arise from a read error. The chain links TRBV4-1 to TRBJ1-2, with a tentative D call TRBD1 (5 bases). Looked up from germline, CDR1 is MGHRA and CDR2 is YSYEKL. CDR3 length: 15 residues. The DNA of the CDR3 is TGCGCCAGCATCCAAGATAAAGGGAGGGGATATGGCTACACCTTC. Translation: CASIQDKGRGYGYTF.

In this sample, this clonotype turned up many times. This sequence joins TRBV7-8 and TRBJ2-2; TRBD2 matches at 9 bases. This CDR3 region has 18 residues. Germline-derived CDR1 and CDR2 are SGHVS and FQNEAQ. Trimming took 1 base from V and 4 from J; bases not matched to a gene: 10. The DNA of the CDR3 is TGTGCCAGCAGCTTAGTTGGTAGCGGGAGTTGGGGCACCGGGGAGCTGTTTTTT. Encoded protein: CASSLVGSGSWGTGELFF.

This clonotype was detected many times. The chain has TRBV9 and TRBJ2-1, with 11 bases fitting TRBD2. The CDR3 covers 17 residues. Germline loops: CDR1 SGDLS, CDR2 YYNGEE. After removal of 1 base from V and 5 bases from J, the junction contained 8 bases not matched to a gene. The CDR3 DNA reads TGTGCCAGCAGCGTAACTAGCGGGAGAGGGTTGGACAATGAGCAGTTCTTC. The encoded protein is CASSVTSGRGLDNEQFF.

This clonotype was detected ten times or more. This chain joins TRBV29-1 and TRBJ1-2, with D possibly matching TRBD1 (6 bases). The V end lost 4 bases, the J end lost 6 bases, and 18 bases lay between the germline ends. Per germline, CDR1 SQVTM and CDR2 ANQGSEA. The CDR3 consists of 14 residues. CDR3 loop: CSVGGTLPRDGYTF. The CDR3 bases are TGCAGCGTTGGCGGGACACTCCCCAGGGATGGCTACACCTTC. Full variable domain (rest looked up from reference TRBV29-1 and TRBJ1-2): SAVISQKPSRDICQRGTSLTIQCQVDSQVTMMFWYRQQPGQSLTLIATANQGSEATYESGFVIDKFPISRPNLTFSTLTVSNMSPEDSSIYLCSVGGTLPRDGYTFGSGTRLTVV.

There are many counts of this clonotype. The gene calls are TRBV7-6 and TRBJ1-1; D call uncertain. The CDR3 contains 12 residues. V lost 5 bases and J 4 bases, leaving 8 bases between the germline ends. The germline gives CDR1 SGHVS, CDR2 FNYEAQ. CDR3 DNA: TGTGCCAGCAGCGGGGTCGGCACTGAAGCTTTCTTT. Amino acid sequence: CASSGVGTEAFF. The full variable domain, in which reference TRBV7-6 and TRBJ1-1 provide the parts outside the CDR3, is GAGVSQSPRYKVTKRGQDVALRCDPISGHVSLYWYRQALGQGPEFLTYFNYEAQQDKSGLPNDRFSAERPEGSISTLTIQRTEQRDSAMYRCASSGVGTEAFFGQGTRLTVV.

This clonotype has a count of ten or more. The CDR3 DNA reads as TGTGCCAGCAGTTTAAGCGGCTACGAGCAGTACTTC. This sequence encodes CASSLSGYEQYF. This chain joins TRBV7-9 and TRBJ2-7, with D perhaps matching TRBD2 (5 bases). Germline V CDR1 and CDR2: SEHNR, FQNEAQ (reference sequence). V dropped 6 bases and J dropped 3 bases, with 9 bases sitting between them. The CDR3 is 12 amino acids.

This clonotype showed up many times. V is TRBV19 and J is TRBJ2-1; D is uncertain. Per the germline V gene, CDR1 is LNHDA and CDR2 is SQIVND (reference sequence). CDR3 size: 15 residues. Trimming removed 5 bases at V and 0 bases at J, with 11 bases between. The CDR3 DNA reads as TGTGCCAGTAGTCCCGCAAGAAACTCCTACAATGAGCAGTTCTTC. It translates to CASSPARNSYNEQFF.

The table lists this clonotype with many counts. This chain links TRBV13 with TRBJ2-7; TRBD1 is a possible D gene (6 bases). The CDR3 extends over 14 amino acids. CDR1 and CDR2 from the germline V gene are PRHDT and FYEKMQ (reference sequence). V was trimmed by 11 bases and J by 0 bases, leaving 17 bases between them. CDR3 loop: CASSTGSNSYEQYF. In nucleotides, the CDR3 is TGTGCCTCCTCGACAGGCTCCAACTCCTACGAGCAGTACTTC. The full variable domain, its missing parts supplied by reference TRBV13 and TRBJ2-7, is AAGVIQSPRHLIKEKRETATLKCYPIPRHDTVYWYQQGPGQDPQFLISFYEKMQSDKGSIPDRFSAQQFSDYHSELNMSSLELGDSALYFCASSTGSNSYEQYFGPGTRLTVT.

This clonotype was recorded at least ten times. The gene calls are TRBV4-1 and TRBJ2-5, with unresolved D. Deletions cut 0 bases from V and 6 bases from J, with 2 bases between. Germline V lookup: CDR1 MGHRA, CDR2 YSYEKL. CDR3 length: 11 residues. CDR3 nucleotide sequence: TGCGCCAGCAGCCAAGATAAGACCCAGTACTTC. Translating gives CASSQDKTQYF.

This sequence joins TRBV2 and TRBJ2-7, with 8 bases aligning to TRBD1. Unmatched junction bases numbered 4, after V lost 7 bases and J lost 2 bases. The CDR3 is 13 amino acids. CDR1 is SNHLY and CDR2 is FYNNEI in the germline V gene. CDR3 nucleotide sequence: TGTGCCAGCAACCGACAGGGGCCCTACGAGCAGTACTTC. Translating gives CASNRQGPYEQYF. The variable domain in full, completed from reference TRBV2 and TRBJ2-7, reads EPEVTQTPSHQVTQMGQEVILRCVPISNHLYFYWYRQILGQKVEFLVSFYNNEISEKSEIFDDQFSVERPDGSNFTLKIRSTKLEDSAMYFCASNRQGPYEQYFGPGTRLTVT.

This clonotype was seen many times. The chain joins TRBV29-1 to TRBJ2-1; TRBD1 might be the D (5 bases). The CDR3 runs 13 residues. Germline loops: CDR1 SQVTM, CDR2 ANQGSEA. Trimming left V 1 base short and J 7 bases short, with 11 bases between. CDR3 nucleotides: TGCAGCGTTGAAGGGACATTGGGGAATGAGCAGTTCTTC. Translation gives CSVEGTLGNEQFF.

Remarks on this clonotype: Since a much larger clone is just one base distant, this may be a read error. The CDR3 DNA is TGCGCCAGAAGCTTGGGTGGGGTCGAGCAGTACTTC. This codes for CARSLGGVEQYF. The chain recombines TRBV5-1 with TRBJ2-7; D is unclear. CDR1 is SGHRS and CDR2 is YFSETQ in the germline V gene. CDR3 length equals 12 residues.

This clonotype showed up many times. This chain uses TRBV9 with TRBJ2-7; TRBD2 matches at 9 bases. Germline trimming cut 0 bases from V and 6 bases from J; bases unmatched to any gene: 10. Germline CDR1 SGDLS, CDR2 YYNGEE. The CDR3 has 16 residues. The CDR3 region is CASSVAAGGILGEQYF. The CDR3 bases are TGTGCCAGCAGCGTAGCAGCGGGGGGTATCTTAGGCGAGCAGTACTTC. Using reference TRBV9 and TRBJ2-7 for the parts outside the CDR3, the full variable domain is DSGVTQTPKHLITATGQRVTLRCSPRSGDLSVYWYQQSLDQGLQFLIQYYNGEERAKGNILERFSAQQFPDLHSELNLSSLELGDSALYFCASSVAAGGILGEQYFGPGTRLTVT.

The chain uses TRBV12-3 or TRBV12-4 and TRBJ1-2; 7 bases fit TRBD1. The CDR3 length is 14 residues. The trim removed 2 bases at V and 6 bases at J, leaving 6 bases unmatched. The CDR3 DNA follows: TGTGCCAGCAGTTTATCCAGGGGGGGAGATGGCTACACCTTC. Protein sequence: CASSLSRGGDGYTF.

This clonotype was recorded many times. This chain joins TRBV29-1 and TRBJ2-7, with TRBD1 as a possible D gene (6 bases). Germline V lookup: CDR1 SQVTM, CDR2 ANQGSEA. The CDR3 extends over 14 amino acids. Trimming cost V 6 bases and J 0 bases, with 15 bases left between them. This CDR3 reads CSVSWTVFSYEQYF. In DNA, the CDR3 is TGCAGCGTCTCATGGACAGTTTTCTCCTACGAGCAGTACTTC.

This clonotype was counted at least ten times. V is TRBV5-6 and J is TRBJ2-3; a weak D match, TRBD2 (6 bases). Germline loops: CDR1 SGHDT, CDR2 YYEEEE. This CDR3 spans 14 amino acids. V lost 2 bases and J lost 6, with 13 bases in between. CDR3 amino acids: CASSFTEGLDTQYF. Here the CDR3 DNA reads TGTGCCAGCAGCTTCACGGAGGGGTTGGATACGCAGTATTTT.

The CDR3 here is CASSSDREVPDEQYF. DNA of the CDR3: TGTGCCAGCAGTTCAGACAGGGAGGTCCCCGACGAGCAGTACTTC. This chain joins TRBV27 and TRBJ2-7, with a tentative D call TRBD1 (7 bases). CDR1 and CDR2 (germline): MNHEY, SMNVEV (reference sequence). Trimming removed 4 bases at V and 5 bases at J, with 18 bases between. This CDR3 has 15 residues.

This clonotype was picked up many times. This chain links TRBV2 with TRBJ2-1; D remains ambiguous. CDR1 and CDR2 from the germline V gene are SNHLY and FYNNEI. The V and J ends lost 6 bases and 6 bases respectively, with 9 bases between them. The CDR3 runs to 12 residues. CDR3 amino acids: CASSPTTNEQFF. DNA for the CDR3: TGTGCCAGCAGCCCGACAACCAATGAGCAGTTCTTC.

This clonotype was picked up many times. The genes are TRBV20-1 and TRBJ1-2, with D uncertain. Germline-derived CDR1 and CDR2 are DFQATT and SNEGSKA (reference sequence). Trimming shortened V by 0 bases and J by 4 bases, and 12 bases separated the two germline ends. The CDR3 is 14 residues long. The CDR3 sequence: CSARDLQKLYGYTF. Written as DNA, the CDR3 is TGCAGTGCTAGAGATCTTCAGAAACTCTATGGCTACACCTTC.

This clonotype showed up many times. This chain uses TRBV24-1 with TRBJ2-5, with TRBD1 as a possible D gene (6 bases). The CDR3 spans 14 residues. Germline-derived CDR1 and CDR2 are KGHDR and SFDVKD. V was clipped by 0 bases and J by 7 bases, with 11 bases between them. CDR3 protein: CATSDLHTGPTQYF. The CDR3, as DNA: TGTGCCACCAGTGATTTGCATACAGGGCCGACCCAGTACTTC.